The present entry profiles one T cell receptor (beta chain) with its context. The sample is drawn from a study of blood T cell repertoires in COVID-19. Whole-study context: Some COVID-19 samples were acute and others convalescent; all came from the United States, Italy and Spain. Sources were T cells, B-cell-depleted T cells, or PBMCs; the material itself was cDNA or gDNA.

Per the original data handling: The authors estimated nucleated cell counts from reference gene primer amplification. Using immunoSEQ multiplex PCR, the repertoire was profiled, and TCRdb retains in-frame clones only, with some absent. V and J calls and clone size are as listed in that table; D and trimming were resolved from the DNA. The sample lists roughly 240,000 clones, almost 85% occurring once. The CDR3 is 15 amino acids. V shed 6 bases, J shed 1 base, and the junction held 5 bases outside the gene matches. Germline assignment: CDR1 SEHNR and CDR2 FQNEAQ (reference sequence). The rearrangement joins TRBV7-9 to TRBJ1-4, with 7 nucleotides matching TRBD1. Sequenced: PBMCs or T cells enriched from blood (not recorded which). The receptor comes from a woman between 45 and 60 years old with acute COVID-19. This CDR3 is CASRANRGTNEKLFF. CDR3 nucleotides: TGTGCCAGCAGAGCGAACAGGGGAACTAATGAAAAACTGTTTTTT.